This is a list of T cell receptor beta chains from one sample in a study of tumor-infiltrating lymphocytes in primary liver carcinoma. TCRdb used MiXCR to reprocess the multiplex PCR reads, holding one entry per CDR3 protein. The sample has 150,000 to 200,000 distinct CDR3 sequences, over 80% seen once. The sample consisted of tumor tissue from primary liver carcinoma. These receptors all come from a man between 40 and 49 years old with primary liver carcinoma and hepatitis B virus infection. CDR3s include the opening cysteine and the closing phenylalanine or tryptophan. The D gene is left open where the match is weak. Size tells how often a clone was seen (once, few, many) or the class of an expanded clone, and some rows leave it out.

clone_size	j_call	d_call	v_call	cdr3_nt	cdr3_aa
-	TRBJ1-6	-	TRBV11-2	TGTGCCAGCAGCTTAGGGGACGACGGTTATAGATCGCCCCTCCACTTT	CASSLGDDGYRSPLHF
-	TRBJ2-6	TRBD2	TRBV6-5	TGTGCCAGCAGTTACTCGCGGGGGGGGCTCCCTGGGGCCAACGTCCTGACTTTC	CASSYSRGGLPGANVLTF
once	TRBJ2-7	-	TRBV6-2/TRBV6-3	TGTACCAACAGTTACTCGTTACAGTCAAACTCCTACGAGCAGTACTTC	CTNSYSLQSNSYEQYF
-	TRBJ2-2	TRBD1	TRBV29-1	TGCAGCGTTGAGGTAACAGGGGCCGGGGAGCTGTTGTTT	CSVEVTGAGELLF
-	TRBJ2-3	TRBD2	TRBV5-5	TGTGCCAGCAGCCTCATAGCAGCGGGAGGGGGAGATACGCAGTATTTT	CASSLIAAGGGDTQYF
-	TRBJ2-2	TRBD1	TRBV4-1	TGCGCCAGCAACGCCGGGACAGGGGGTGATACCGGGGAGCTGTTTTTT	CASNAGTGGDTGELFF
few	TRBJ2-4	-	TRBV11-2	TGTGCTAGTACCACTTCGGCGGTAACCAAAAACATTCAGTACTTC	CASTTSAVTKNIQYF
-	TRBJ2-7	TRBD2	TRBV11-2	TGTGCCGGCAACTTAGCCCCTAGCGGGGGGGGCTACGAGCAGTACTTC	CAGNLAPSGGGYEQYF
-	TRBJ1-1	TRBD1	TRBV12-3/TRBV12-4	TGTGTCAGCAGTTTCATCTTGGGACAGGGAAACACTGAAGCTTCCTTT	CVSSFILGQGNTEASF
-	TRBJ2-7	-	TRBV7-9	TGTGCGAGCAGCTTGCCCGGTAAGGACCAGTACTTC	CASSLPGKDQYF
-	TRBJ2-7	TRBD2	TRBV5-6	TGTGCCGGCAGCTTCCCGGGACTAGCATACGATCAGTACTTC	CAGSFPGLAYDQYF
-	TRBJ2-3	TRBD2	TRBV4-2	TGTGCCAGCAGCCAAGCAGACAGCGGGGGGGAGGGTACAGATACGCAGTATTTT	CASSQADSGGEGTDTQYF
-	TRBJ2-7	-	TRBV5-1	TGCGCCAGCAGTACATCCGGGGGGCCGTCCTACGAGCAGTACTTC	CASSTSGGPSYEQYF
-	TRBJ2-7	-	TRBV29-1	TGCAGCGTTGAGTCCGCAGGTTACGAGCACTACTTC	CSVESAGYEHYF
-	TRBJ2-7	TRBD2	TRBV11-1	TGTGCCATCAGCACTCAGACTAGCAGAGGGTACGAGCAGTACTTC	CAISTQTSRGYEQYF
-	TRBJ2-7	-	TRBV12-3/TRBV12-4	TGTGCTAGCAGTTTCCAGACCTACGATCAGTACTTC	CASSFQTYDQYF
-	TRBJ2-6	-	TRBV30	TGTGCCTGGAGTCTAAGGGCGGCTAAAATAGTCCTGACTTTC	CAWSLRAAKIVLTF
-	TRBJ1-1	-	TRBV6-2/TRBV6-3	TGTGCCAGCACTTTGGCAGGACCGGCTTTCTTT	CASTLAGPAFF
once	TRBJ1-1	-	TRBV6-2/TRBV6-3	TGTCCCAGCAGTTACTGCGGAAACACTGAAGCTTTCTTT	CPSSYCGNTEAFF
-	TRBJ2-3	TRBD2	TRBV6-4	TGTGCCAGCTCCTCCTGGACTAGCCACACAGAAACGCAGTATTTT	CASSSWTSHTETQYF